The 12 T cell receptor beta chains below were found in one sample sequenced in a study of neurological immune-mediated disorders. In TCRdb, the 5' RACE reads were re-called with MiXCR into one record per CDR3 protein. The sample lists 45,000 to 60,000 distinct CDR3 sequences, 2% to 2.5% occurring once. Source material: PBMCs. The source of these receptors is a man between 45 and 60 years old with multiple sclerosis.

This clonotype was counted between two and nine times. This chain joins TRBV7-6 and TRBJ2-3; 9 nucleotides agree with TRBD1. J gave up 14 bases and V 3 bases, and 6 bases lay outside the gene matches. The length of the CDR3 is 12 residues. Germline loops: CDR1 SGHVS, CDR2 FNYEAQ. CDR3 residues: CASSFLGQGRYF. In nucleotides, the CDR3 is TGTGCCAGCAGCTTCCTAGGACAGGGGCGGTATTTT.

The V gene is TRBV9, the J gene TRBJ2-1; maybe TRBD1 (6 bases). V was trimmed by 5 bases and J by 9 bases, leaving 12 bases between them. The CDR3 is 12 amino acids. Germline CDR1 is SGDLS and CDR2 is YYNGEE. The chain's CDR3 is CASSPTGTEQFF. Here the CDR3 DNA reads TGTGCCAGCAGTCCTACAGGGACTGAGCAGTTCTTC.

This clonotype has at least ten counts. The chain is built from TRBV27 and TRBJ1-1, with unresolved D. From germline, CDR1 is MNHEY and CDR2 SMNVEV (reference sequence). V lost 6 bases and J lost 5, with 13 bases in between. This CDR3 region has 13 residues. CDR3 in amino acids: CASRNRGWTEAFF. The CDR3 DNA is TGTGCCAGCAGAAACCGGGGTTGGACTGAAGCTTTCTTT.

At least ten counts were recorded for this clonotype. The genes are TRBV5-4 and TRBJ1-5, with no clear D. This CDR3 contains 13 residues. Trimming removed 3 bases from V and 3 bases from J, with 7 bases in between. The germline V gene has CDR1 SGHNT and CDR2 YYREEE (reference sequence). CDR3 region: CASSSDPNQPQHF. The DNA for the CDR3 is TGTGCCAGCAGCTCAGACCCCAATCAGCCCCAGCATTTT.

This clonotype has a count of ten or more. The V gene is TRBV5-6, the J gene TRBJ1-1, with D possibly being TRBD1 (5 bases). Germline lookup yields CDR1 SGHDT and CDR2 YYEEEE. The CDR3 covers 15 residues. Deletions cut 6 bases from V and 1 base from J, with 16 bases between. Here the CDR3 DNA reads TGTGCCAGCACCAGTCCCCGGCAGGGGAACACTGAAGCTTTCTTT. Protein product: CASTSPRQGNTEAFF.

This clonotype was seen many times. The rearrangement uses TRBV7-6 and TRBJ2-5; maybe TRBD2 (5 bases). The CDR3 totals 16 residues. Germline V gene data show CDR1 as SGHVS and CDR2 as FNYEAQ. With 2 bases removed from V and 1 base from J, the gap between germline ends came to 14 bases. CDR3 amino acids: CASSLSGLSVQETQYF. The CDR3 region has the DNA TGTGCCAGCAGCTTATCTGGGCTTAGCGTCCAAGAGACCCAGTACTTC.

This clonotype was detected ten times or more. V and J are TRBV5-5 and TRBJ1-4, with a tentative D call TRBD1 (6 bases). Germline V gene data show CDR1 as SGHKS and CDR2 as YYEKEE (reference sequence). The germline V and J ends were trimmed by 4 bases and 3 bases, with 13 bases remaining between them. CDR3 length: 15 residues. CDR3 in amino acids: CASSGATGPNEKLFF. In nucleotides, the CDR3 is TGTGCCAGCAGCGGAGCGACAGGACCTAATGAAAAACTGTTTTTT.

The sample holds many counts of this clonotype. The V gene is TRBV12-3 or TRBV12-4, the J gene TRBJ1-3; 7 positions agree with TRBD1. The CDR3 runs to 15 residues. V was clipped by 6 bases and J by 4 bases; unmatched bases: 9. Here the CDR3 reads CASSLTGPNGNTIYF. Here the CDR3 DNA reads TGTGCCAGCAGCCTGACAGGGCCAAACGGAAACACCATATATTTT.

This clonotype was detected many times. J is TRBJ1-2 and V is TRBV9; no clear D. There are 11 residues in the CDR3. Deletions cut 0 bases from V and 13 bases from J, with 10 bases between. Germline V gene data show CDR1 as SGDLS and CDR2 as YYNGEE. CDR3 in amino acids: CASSVVSNFTF. As DNA, the CDR3 is TGTGCCAGCAGCGTAGTTTCTAACTTCACCTTC.

This clonotype was counted many times. The chain recombines TRBV20-1 with TRBJ2-2, with TRBD2 as a possible D gene (5 bases). Trimming removed 3 bases from V and 6 bases from J, with 11 bases in between. Germline V CDR1 and CDR2: DFQATT, SNEGSKA (reference sequence). This CDR3 has 13 amino acids. Written as DNA, the CDR3 is TGCAGTGCTAGCCTAGCACGGGCCGGGGAGCTGTTTTTT. Its translation: CSASLARAGELFF.

This clonotype has a count of ten or more. The J gene is TRBJ1-2, the V gene TRBV10-3, with D possibly TRBD1 on 6 matching bases. Trimming removed 0 bases from V and 10 bases from J, with 18 bases in between. CDR1 ENHRY and CDR2 SYGVKD come from the germline V gene. This CDR3 has 15 amino acids. The CDR3 sequence: CAISESDSTARDYTF. CDR3 coding DNA: TGTGCCATCAGTGAGTCGGACAGCACCGCAAGGGACTACACCTTC.

This clonotype was observed many times. The chain combines TRBV5-6 with TRBJ2-7, with TRBD1 matching over 9 bases. The CDR3 has 13 residues. J was trimmed by 7 bases and V by 2 bases; bases with no gene match: 4. Germline V gene lookup returns CDR1 SGHDT and CDR2 YYEEEE. The CDR3 spells CASSFLTGGEQYF. CDR3 sequence (DNA): TGTGCCAGCAGCTTCTTGACAGGGGGGGAGCAGTACTTC.